The 20 T cell receptor beta chains below all came from one sample that was sequenced in a study of neurological immune-mediated disorders (dated by TCRdb to between 2019 and 2020). This sample's time point label indicates: longitudinal time-point 2. The method was 5' RACE. The instrument given in TCRdb is Illumina HiSeq 2500. The public reads were run again by TCRdb, first through fastp at Q25 and then through MiXCR, and only productive beta chains were kept. Each entry is one CDR3 protein sequence, shown with its most common DNA and genes. Recorded for this sample are roughly 45,000 distinct CDR3 sequences; 13% of them occurred a single time. The ten largest clones represent 4.5% to 5.5% of the sample. What was sequenced was PBMCs. These receptors all come from a male donor with HTLV-1-associated myelopathy (HAM/TSP).

This clonotype appeared many times. This chain links TRBV20-1 with TRBJ1-5; tentative D call: TRBD1 (5 bases). The germline V gene encodes CDR1 DFQATT and CDR2 SNEGSKA (reference sequence). The CDR3 runs to 13 residues. The V end was cut by 3 bases, the J end by 2 bases, with 8 bases between. The CDR3 reads CSARGPGNQPQHF. DNA for the CDR3: TGCAGTGCTAGGGGACCGGGCAATCAGCCCCAGCATTTT.

This clonotype was detected many times. The V gene is TRBV12-3 or TRBV12-4, the J gene TRBJ1-1; D is undetermined. The CDR3 extends over 14 amino acids. Trimming shortened V by 3 bases and J by 2 bases, and 10 bases separated the two germline ends. The CDR3: CASSFLETNTEAFF. The CDR3 bases are TGTGCCAGCAGTTTTCTGGAAACCAACACTGAAGCTTTCTTT.

This clonotype came up many times. The chain is built from TRBV5-6 and TRBJ2-5; D remains unclear. Germline loops: CDR1 SGHDT, CDR2 YYEEEE. The CDR3 has 14 residues. V lost 3 bases, J lost 1 base, and 10 bases lay in between. The CDR3 DNA follows: TGTGCCAGCAGCTCGTCGCCACTCCAAGAGACCCAGTACTTC. Translated: CASSSSPLQETQYF.

In this sample, this clonotype turned up many times. This chain connects TRBV5-6 to TRBJ2-4, with D possibly called TRBD1 or TRBD2 (5 bases each). The V gene's germline CDR1 is SGHDT and CDR2 YYEEEE. The CDR3 has 14 amino acids. The V end lost 0 bases, the J end lost 6 bases, and 10 bases lay between the germline ends. CDR3 residues: CASSLAGTTNIQYF. The CDR3 DNA follows: TGTGCCAGCAGCTTGGCAGGGACGACAAACATTCAGTACTTC.

The chain joins TRBV21-1 to TRBJ2-1; whether TRBD2, the table's D call, matches the DNA was not checked. TRBV21-1 is a recognized pseudogene. The CDR3 is 16 amino acids. CDR3: CASSKAFEGVSAEQFF. The CDR3 region has the DNA TGTGCCAGCAGCAAAGCTTTCGAGGGAGTATCGGCCGAGCAGTTCTTC.

This clonotype was seen many times. V is TRBV2 and J is TRBJ1-1, with a possible D match to TRBD1 (5 bases). The CDR3 has 12 residues. V lost 6 bases and J 8 bases, leaving 13 bases between the germline ends. CDR1 SNHLY and CDR2 FYNNEI come from the germline V gene. The CDR3 DNA reads as TGTGCCAGCAGGGGGGACGCCACAGAAGCTTTCTTT. Its protein product is CASRGDATEAFF.

This chain uses TRBV5-1 with TRBJ2-3; tentatively, D is TRBD1 (5 bases). There are 13 residues in the CDR3. V was pared by 0 bases and J by 6 bases, with 8 bases between. Germline V gene sequence: CDR1 SGHRS, CDR2 YFSETQ. The CDR3 DNA reads as TGCGCCAGCAGCTTGGGGGGCGTCGATACGCAGTATTTT. Residues: CASSLGGVDTQYF.

This clonotype was counted ten times or more. The V gene is TRBV5-1, the J gene TRBJ2-7; 8 bases are a match to TRBD1. The CDR3 sequence is 14 residues long. With 4 bases clipped from V and 5 bases from J, the junction kept 8 bases outside the gene matches. Germline V gives CDR1 SGHRS, CDR2 YFSETQ. This CDR3 is CASSTGQGTDEQYF. CDR3 DNA: TGCGCCAGCAGCACCGGACAGGGAACGGACGAGCAGTACTTC.

This clonotype came up many times. This sequence joins TRBV5-1 and TRBJ2-5; 9 bases fit TRBD1. J gave up 4 bases and V 1 base, and 5 bases lay outside the gene matches. CDR1 and CDR2 from the germline V gene are SGHRS and YFSETQ. This CDR3 contains 15 residues. CDR3 in amino acids: CASSLFRDRVETQYF. The CDR3 bases are TGCGCCAGCAGCTTGTTTCGGGACAGGGTAGAGACCCAGTACTTC.

This clonotype has ten or more counts. The chain joins TRBV7-6 to TRBJ2-5, with D possibly matching TRBD1 (5 bases). CDR3 length: 14 residues. Per the germline V gene, CDR1 is SGHVS and CDR2 is FNYEAQ. V shed 6 bases and J shed 3 bases, with 14 bases lying between them. CDR3 sequence reads: CASSSTGPKETQYF. For the CDR3, the DNA is TGTGCCAGCAGTTCCACAGGACCGAAAGAGACCCAGTACTTC.

This clonotype came up a few times. A much larger clone lies one base from this, so it may be a read error. J is TRBJ1-5 and V is TRBV20-1; maybe TRBD1 (6 bases). CDR1 and CDR2 (germline): DFQATT, SNEGSKA (reference sequence). This CDR3 is built from 14 residues. CDR3 nucleotides: TGCAGTGCTACCCCACAGGGCGGCGATCAGCTCCAGCATTTT. The encoded protein is CSATPQGGDQLQHF.

The chain uses TRBV4-2 and TRBJ2-5; D gene uncertain. Germline CDR1 is LGHNA and CDR2 is YNFKEQ. The CDR3 extends over 14 amino acids. V lost 8 bases and J 2 bases, leaving 15 bases between the germline ends. The CDR3 reads CASGFGFKQETQYF. The CDR3 region has the DNA TGTGCCAGCGGGTTTGGTTTTAAACAAGAGACCCAGTACTTC.

This clonotype was detected many times. The V gene is TRBV10-3, the J gene TRBJ2-5; possibly TRBD1 for D (6 bases). The CDR3 sequence is 15 residues long. Germline assignment: CDR1 ENHRY and CDR2 SYGVKD. Trimming removed 4 bases from V and 0 bases from J, with 12 bases in between. The CDR3 coding sequence is TGTGCCATCAGTGTGGGCAGGGGCCACCAAGAGACCCAGTACTTC. It yields the protein CAISVGRGHQETQYF.

This clonotype was seen at least ten times. This chain joins TRBV5-1 and TRBJ2-4, with D unresolved. V was cut by 5 bases and J by 7 bases, with 13 bases left in between. Germline assignment: CDR1 SGHRS and CDR2 YFSETQ. The CDR3 totals 13 residues. CDR3 amino acids: CASSQDPANIQYF. The CDR3 nucleotides are TGCGCCAGCAGTCAGGACCCCGCGAACATTCAGTACTTC.

This clonotype was seen many times. The genes are TRBV6-6 and TRBJ2-7, with D perhaps TRBD1 (8 bases). The CDR3 has 15 residues. Germline CDR1 MNHNY, CDR2 SVGAGI (reference sequence). Trimming removed 5 bases from V and 2 bases from J, with 16 bases in between. CDR3 nucleotides: TGTGCCAGCAGTCGACTAACAGGGGGGGCCTACGAGCAGTACTTC. Translation: CASSRLTGGAYEQYF.

V is TRBV7-9 and J is TRBJ1-2; TRBD1 matches 7 bases. Trimming at V came to 6 bases and at J to 4 bases, leaving 11 bases not matched to a gene. The CDR3 is made up of 15 amino acids. Per the germline V gene, CDR1 is SEHNR and CDR2 is FQNEAQ (reference sequence). The CDR3 region has the DNA TGTGCCAGCAGAAACGGTCCCGGGACAGTCTATGGCTACACCTTC. It is translated as CASRNGPGTVYGYTF.

This clonotype was observed at least ten times. J is TRBJ1-1 and V is TRBV20-1; 11 bases agree with TRBD1. This CDR3 has 13 residues. V was clipped by 7 bases and J by 3 bases; unmatched bases: 4. The V gene's germline CDR1 is DFQATT and CDR2 SNEGSKA (reference sequence). CDR3 in amino acids: CSGPDRGHTEAFF. The CDR3, as DNA: TGCAGTGGGCCGGACAGGGGGCACACTGAAGCTTTCTTT.

This clonotype was observed many times. The chain is built from TRBV29-1 and TRBJ2-5; no definite D call. V was cut by 3 bases and J by 1 base, with 3 bases left in between. Germline assignment: CDR1 SQVTM and CDR2 ANQGSEA. This CDR3 contains 11 residues. The CDR3 sequence: CSVESQETQYF. The CDR3 DNA follows: TGCAGCGTTGAGTCCCAAGAGACCCAGTACTTC.

This clonotype has ten or more counts. The chain uses TRBV5-1 and TRBJ2-1; D not resolved. Trimming removed 5 bases from V and 0 bases from J, with 12 bases in between. The V gene's germline CDR1 is SGHRS and CDR2 YFSETQ. The CDR3 totals 15 residues. The CDR3 DNA reads TGCGCCAGCAGGCTCGATCATTACTCCTACAATGAGCAGTTCTTC. Translated: CASRLDHYSYNEQFF.

This clonotype was seen ten or more times. The chain couples TRBV12-3 or TRBV12-4 to TRBJ1-2; tentatively, D is TRBD1 (6 bases). The CDR3 runs to 14 residues. Trimming removed 6 bases at V and 4 bases at J, with 15 bases between. The CDR3 DNA sequence: TGTGCCAGCAGGGGTCTAGGACAGAGCTATGGCTACACCTTC. Translated: CASRGLGQSYGYTF.